Shown below are 6 T cell receptor beta chains from a single sample sequenced in a study of T cell repertoires in cytomegalovirus infection. One entry per CDR3 protein, called by TCRdb with MiXCR from the reads. This table has about 190,000 distinct CDR3 sequences, approximately 9.6% appearing once. The sample taken for sequencing was PBMCs. These receptors originate from a human donor in good health (CMV status not recorded). Some clones in this sample may be carry-over from other donors' samples.

The CDR3 region is CASSVASGSSQETQYF. The CDR3 coding sequence is TGTGCCAGCAGCGTAGCTAGCGGGAGTTCCCAAGAGACCCAGTACTTC. The chain combines TRBV9 with TRBJ2-5, with 10 bases that match TRBD2. V lost 0 bases, J lost 1 base, and 3 bases stayed unmatched. There are 16 residues in the CDR3. Germline V gene data show CDR1 as SGDLS and CDR2 as YYNGEE.

This clonotype was counted a few times. V is TRBV6-4 and J is TRBJ2-3; no clear D. Trimming pared 4 bases from V and 2 bases from J, leaving 7 bases between. The V gene's germline CDR1 is MRHNA and CDR2 SNTAGT. The CDR3 runs to 13 residues. The CDR3 loop is CASSGQATDTQYF. CDR3 coding DNA: TGTGCCAGCAGTGGACAAGCCACAGATACGCAGTATTTT.

This clonotype was picked up many times. The chain carries TRBV29-1 and TRBJ1-4, with 8 bases matching TRBD1. This CDR3 comprises 14 residues. The V gene end was trimmed by 7 bases and the J gene end by 6 bases; junction bases not matched to a gene: 10. Per the germline V gene, CDR1 is SQVTM and CDR2 is ANQGSEA. The CDR3 region has the DNA TGCAGCGCAACGCAGGGGGCGCGCGATGAAAAACTGTTTTTT. Translation gives CSATQGARDEKLFF.

Details on this clonotype: One base away lies a much larger clone, so this may be a sequencing read error. The V call is TRBV7-8, the J call TRBJ1-5; TRBD1 agrees at 9 bases. The CDR3 runs to 14 residues. The germline V gene has CDR1 SGHVS and CDR2 FQNEAQ. With V trimmed by 7 bases and J by 2 bases, 3 bases remained unmatched. The CDR3 reads CASTQGAGNQPQHF. As DNA, the CDR3 is TGTGCCAGCACACAGGGGGCAGGCAATCAGCCCCAGCATTTT.

This clonotype has at least ten counts. V and J are TRBV28 and TRBJ1-1, with no clear D. This CDR3 spans 15 amino acids. Germline lookup yields CDR1 MDHEN and CDR2 SYDVKM. V was shortened by 2 bases and J by 1 base, with 11 bases between the two germline ends. CDR3 loop: CASSLIGIGNTEAFF. In nucleotides, the CDR3 is TGTGCCAGCAGTTTAATAGGGATTGGGAACACTGAAGCTTTCTTT.

The DNA of the CDR3 is TGTGCCAGCAGCCCCTCCAGCTCCTACAATGAGCAGTTCTTC. This gives the protein CASSPSSSYNEQFF. The V call is TRBV7-2, the J call TRBJ2-1, with no clear D. Trimming pared 5 bases from V and 0 bases from J, leaving 8 bases between. Germline CDR1 reads SGHTA; CDR2 reads FQGNSA. The CDR3 has 14 residues.